This passage covers 10 T cell receptor beta chains from one sample sequenced in a study of cytomegalovirus exposure and HLA in healthy donors. Both 60 Vbeta primers and 13 Jbeta primers went into the PCR. Produced via immunoSEQ multiplex PCR; TCRdb's table is partial and in-frame only. The sample carries 99,000 or so clones, approximately 69% recorded once. The sequenced sample was PBMCs. The receptors here all came from a man aged 25 to 45 in good health and CMV-seronegative.

The chain has TRBV7-2 and TRBJ1-2, with D maybe TRBD1 (5 bases). V was clipped by 0 bases and J by 0 bases, with 11 bases between them. This CDR3 region has 16 residues. Germline V gene data show CDR1 as SGHTA and CDR2 as FQGNSA. CDR3 DNA: TGTGCCAGCAGCTTAGCCCCAGGGAAGGCTAACTATGGCTACACCTTC. Protein product: CASSLAPGKANYGYTF.

The rearrangement joins TRBV6-5 to TRBJ2-7; the D gene is possibly TRBD2 (6 bases). The CDR3 runs 12 residues. The germline V and J ends were trimmed by 6 bases and 7 bases, with 13 bases remaining between them. In germline, CDR1 is MNHEY, CDR2 SVGAGI. The DNA of the CDR3 is TGTGCCAGCAGCAGTCGAGCGGGTGAGCAGTACTTC. Translating it yields CASSSRAGEQYF.

This clone was recorded a few times. The V and J genes are TRBV5-1 and TRBJ2-1; 14 bases map to TRBD2. Trimming at V came to 2 bases and at J to 7 bases, leaving 2 bases not matched to a gene. The CDR3 is 15 amino acids. Germline lookup yields CDR1 SGHRS and CDR2 YFSETQ. The CDR3 reads CASSLGTSGSNEQFF. CDR3 nucleotides: TGCGCCAGCAGCTTAGGGACTAGCGGGAGTAATGAGCAGTTCTTC.

The genes are TRBV4-3 and TRBJ1-1; D remains ambiguous. The V end lost 1 base, the J end lost 4 bases, and 7 bases lay between the germline ends. Germline CDR1 and CDR2: LGHNA and YSLEER. CDR3 length: 13 residues. CDR3 amino acids: CASSQGRGTEAFF. In nucleotides, the CDR3 is TGCGCCAGCAGCCAAGGACGGGGCACTGAAGCTTTCTTT.

This rearrangement joins TRBV7-9 to TRBJ2-1, with 12 bases that match TRBD2. From germline, CDR1 is SEHNR and CDR2 FQNEAQ (reference sequence). There are 17 residues in the CDR3. V was pared by 5 bases and J by 4 bases, with 9 bases of the junction left unmatched. Here the CDR3 DNA reads TGTGCCAGCAGCCAAGGGGCTAGCGGGAGGGCGTACAATGAGCAGTTCTTC. Encoded protein: CASSQGASGRAYNEQFF.

This clone was observed a handful of times. V usage is TRBV29-1 and J usage is TRBJ2-7, with TRBD2 matching 8 bases. The germline V gene has CDR1 SQVTM and CDR2 ANQGSEA. This CDR3 spans 14 amino acids. The trim removed 6 bases at V and 6 bases at J, leaving 13 bases unmatched. The CDR3 protein is CSVLLPGGQGEQYF. The CDR3 coding sequence is TGCAGCGTCCTATTGCCGGGGGGGCAGGGCGAGCAGTACTTC.

The rearrangement joins TRBV19 to TRBJ2-3; 10 positions match TRBD1. The CDR3 covers 14 residues. V was pared by 6 bases and J by 4 bases, with 4 bases of the junction left unmatched. CDR1 and CDR2 (germline): LNHDA, SQIVND (reference sequence). CDR3 loop: CASRRQGASDTQYF. The CDR3, as DNA: TGTGCCAGTAGGCGACAGGGGGCGTCAGATACGCAGTATTTT. Full variable domain (outside the CDR3, taken from reference TRBV19 and TRBJ2-3): DGGITQSPKYLFRKEGQNVTLSCEQNLNHDAMYWYRQDPGQGLRLIYYSQIVNDFQKGDIAEGYSVSREKKESFPLTVTSAQKNPTAFYLCASRRQGASDTQYFGPGTRLTVL.

This clone occurred once. The chain combines TRBV6-5 with TRBJ2-1; a possible D gene is TRBD2 (5 bases). Germline V gene sequence: CDR1 MNHEY, CDR2 SVGAGI. This CDR3 is built from 15 residues. V was clipped by 6 bases and J by 2 bases, with 14 bases between them. CDR3 residues: CASSVGLATYNEQFF. CDR3 nucleotides: TGTGCCAGCAGCGTTGGGCTAGCCACCTACAATGAGCAGTTCTTC.

CDR3 in amino acids: CASSVESPLHF. The DNA of the CDR3 is TGTGCCAGCAGTGTAGAATCACCCCTCCACTTT. The chain is built from TRBV2 and TRBJ1-6; D unresolved. V was cut by 4 bases and J by 10 bases, with 5 bases left in between. This CDR3 comprises 11 residues. Germline loops: CDR1 SNHLY, CDR2 FYNNEI.

This clone was counted between two and nine times. The chain carries TRBV28 and TRBJ2-3, with 9 bases lining up with TRBD1. V shed 8 bases and J 1 base; nucleotides not matched to a gene: 4. CDR1 and CDR2 from the germline V gene are MDHEN and SYDVKM. The length of the CDR3 is 14 residues. In DNA form, the CDR3 reads TGTGCCAGCGTACAGGGGGCCCGCACAGATACGCAGTATTTT. It encodes CASVQGARTDTQYF. Complete variable domain (other parts from reference TRBV28 and TRBJ2-3): DVKVTQSSRYLVKRTGEKVFLECVQDMDHENMFWYRQDPGLGLRLIYFSYDVKMKEKGDIPEGYSVSREKKERFSLILESASTNQTSMYLCASVQGARTDTQYFGPGTRLTVL.